Following are 6 T cell receptor beta chains from one sample sequenced in a study of early stage breast cancer tumors. The method was immunoSEQ multiplex PCR; TCRdb's version includes in-frame clones alone and lacks a portion of them. In the table there are 25,000 to 35,000 clones, around 75% of which are singletons. Sequencing used blood. The receptors shown here come from a person aged 40 to 49 with breast cancer.

The count of this clone is one. This sequence joins TRBV5-4 and TRBJ2-1, with TRBD2 identical over 13 bases. The CDR3 is 17 residues long. Per the germline V gene, CDR1 is SGHNT and CDR2 is YYREEE (reference sequence). Trimming at V came to 4 bases and at J to 4 bases, leaving 8 bases not matched to a gene. The CDR3: CASSPGGTSGAYNEQFF. CDR3 bases: TGTGCCAGCAGCCCCGGTGGGACTAGCGGGGCATACAATGAGCAGTTCTTC.

The chain employs TRBV19 and TRBJ1-1, with D maybe TRBD1 (5 bases). Germline CDR1 LNHDA, CDR2 SQIVND (reference sequence). The CDR3 length is 14 residues. The V end lost 4 bases, the J end lost 0 bases, and 9 bases lay between the germline ends. CDR3 DNA: TGTGCCAGTAGTACCCGGGGCCTGAACACTGAAGCTTTCTTT. Its protein is CASSTRGLNTEAFF. Combining the CDR3 with reference TRBV19 and TRBJ1-1 gives the whole variable domain DGGITQSPKYLFRKEGQNVTLSCEQNLNHDAMYWYRQDPGQGLRLIYYSQIVNDFQKGDIAEGYSVSREKKESFPLTVTSAQKNPTAFYLCASSTRGLNTEAFFGQGTRLTVV.

The chain uses TRBV5-1 and TRBJ2-5; D possibly matches TRBD1 or TRBD2 (6 bases each). V was cut by 3 bases and J by 5 bases, with 17 bases left in between. Germline CDR1 reads SGHRS; CDR2 reads YFSETQ. The CDR3 length is 15 residues. The CDR3 coding sequence is TGCGCCAGCAGCTGGGGGGACACCCCCGGGGAGACCCAGTACTTC. It yields the protein CASSWGDTPGETQYF.

This clone was recorded a few times. This chain joins TRBV5-4 and TRBJ2-3; a possible D gene is TRBD2 (5 bases). Between the trimmed V and J ends, which lost 4 bases and 4 bases, there was a span of 28 bases. The germline V gene has CDR1 SGHNT and CDR2 YYREEE (reference sequence). The CDR3 covers 19 residues. As DNA, the CDR3 is TGTGCCAGCAGCACCCTCGGGTGGGGAAGCGGCCACGATCCAGATACGCAGTATTTT. Protein product: CASSTLGWGSGHDPDTQYF.

This chain joins TRBV2 and TRBJ2-7; 9 bases line up with TRBD1. This CDR3 has 14 residues. Germline CDR1 reads SNHLY; CDR2 reads FYNNEI. The junction had 7 bases not matched to a gene; V was cut back by 7 bases and J by 3 bases. The DNA of the CDR3 is TGTGCCAGCATATCGGACAGGGGCAGCTACGAGCAGTACTTC. Residues: CASISDRGSYEQYF.

This clone was detected only a few times. V is TRBV7-2 and J is TRBJ2-2; possibly TRBD2 for D (6 bases). This CDR3 is built from 16 residues. The V end lost 4 bases, the J end lost 4 bases, and 16 bases lay between the germline ends. Per the germline V gene, CDR1 is SGHTA and CDR2 is FQGNSA. The CDR3 sequence: CASSSAPGLPTGELFF. Written as DNA, the CDR3 is TGTGCCAGCAGCTCGGCACCGGGACTGCCCACCGGGGAGCTGTTTTTT.